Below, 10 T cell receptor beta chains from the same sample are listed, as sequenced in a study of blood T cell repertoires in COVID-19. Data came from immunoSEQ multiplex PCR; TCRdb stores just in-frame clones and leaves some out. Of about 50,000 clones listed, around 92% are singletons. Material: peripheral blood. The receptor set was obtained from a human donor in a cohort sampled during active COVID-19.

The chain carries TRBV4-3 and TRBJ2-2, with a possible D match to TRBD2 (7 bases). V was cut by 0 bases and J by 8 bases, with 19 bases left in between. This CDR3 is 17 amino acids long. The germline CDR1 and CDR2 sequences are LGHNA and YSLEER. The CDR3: CASSQEAAGAPFGELFF. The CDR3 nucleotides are TGCGCCAGCAGCCAAGAAGCCGCGGGGGCCCCTTTTGGGGAGCTGTTTTTT.

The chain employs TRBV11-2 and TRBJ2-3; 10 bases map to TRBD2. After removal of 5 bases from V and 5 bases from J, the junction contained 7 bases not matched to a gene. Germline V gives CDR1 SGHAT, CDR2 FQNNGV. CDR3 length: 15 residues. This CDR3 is CASSLPKRGGDTQYF. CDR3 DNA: TGTGCCAGCAGCCTCCCTAAGCGGGGGGGAGATACGCAGTATTTT.

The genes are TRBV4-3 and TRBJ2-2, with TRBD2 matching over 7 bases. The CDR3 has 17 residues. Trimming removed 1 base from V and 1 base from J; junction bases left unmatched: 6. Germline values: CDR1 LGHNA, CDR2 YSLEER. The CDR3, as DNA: TGCGCCAGCAGCCAAGGGGTCGGCGGGGGGAACACCGGGGAGCTGTTTTTT. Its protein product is CASSQGVGGGNTGELFF.

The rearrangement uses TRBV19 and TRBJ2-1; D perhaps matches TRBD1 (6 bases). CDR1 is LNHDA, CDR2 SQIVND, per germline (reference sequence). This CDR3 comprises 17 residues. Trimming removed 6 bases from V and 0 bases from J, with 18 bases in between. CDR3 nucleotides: TGTGCCAGTAGCCAAGGACAGCGGTTGAGCTCCTACAATGAGCAGTTCTTC. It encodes CASSQGQRLSSYNEQFF.

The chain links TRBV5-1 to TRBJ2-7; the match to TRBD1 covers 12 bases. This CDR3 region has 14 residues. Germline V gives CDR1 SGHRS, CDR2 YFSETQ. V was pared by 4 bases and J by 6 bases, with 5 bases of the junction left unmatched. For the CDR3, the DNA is TGCGCCAGCAGCCAGGGGACAGGGGGCACCGAGCAGTACTTC. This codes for CASSQGTGGTEQYF.

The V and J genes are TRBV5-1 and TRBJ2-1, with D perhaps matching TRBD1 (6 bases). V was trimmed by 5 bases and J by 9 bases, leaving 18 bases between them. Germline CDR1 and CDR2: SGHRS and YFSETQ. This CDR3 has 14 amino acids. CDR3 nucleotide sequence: TGCGCCAGCAGTCCCGGACAGTCTCGAAGTGAGCAGTTCTTC. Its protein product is CASSPGQSRSEQFF.

The CDR3 sequence: CASVQTEAFF. CDR3 sequence (DNA): TGTGCTAGTGTTCAGACTGAAGCTTTCTTT. The V gene is TRBV12-5, the J gene TRBJ1-1; D is unclear. CDR1 is LGHNT, CDR2 FRNRAP, per germline. There are 10 residues in the CDR3. V was trimmed by 7 bases and J by 5 bases, leaving 5 bases between them. Full variable domain (remainder filled in from reference TRBV12-5 and TRBJ1-1): DARVTQTPRHKVTEMGQEVTMRCQPILGHNTVFWYRQTMMQGLELLAYFRNRAPLDDSGMPKDRFSAEMPDATLATLKIQPSEPRDSAVYFCASVQTEAFFGQGTRLTVV.

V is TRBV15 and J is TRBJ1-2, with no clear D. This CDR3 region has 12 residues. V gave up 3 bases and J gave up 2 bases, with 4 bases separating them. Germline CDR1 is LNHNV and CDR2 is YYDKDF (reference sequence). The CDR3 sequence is CATSRANYGYTF. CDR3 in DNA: TGTGCCACCAGCAGGGCAAACTATGGCTACACCTTC.

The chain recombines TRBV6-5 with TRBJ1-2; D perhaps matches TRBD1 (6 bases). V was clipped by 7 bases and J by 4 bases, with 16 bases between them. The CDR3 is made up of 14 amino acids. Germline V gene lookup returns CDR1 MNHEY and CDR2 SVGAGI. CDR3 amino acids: CASNSQGFPYGYTF. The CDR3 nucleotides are TGTGCCAGCAACTCCCAGGGGTTTCCCTATGGCTACACCTTC.

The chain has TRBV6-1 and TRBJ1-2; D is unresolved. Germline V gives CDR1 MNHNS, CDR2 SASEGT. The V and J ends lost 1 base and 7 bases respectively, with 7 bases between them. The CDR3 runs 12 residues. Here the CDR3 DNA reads TGTGCCAGCAGTGAAGTTCGAGGTGGCTACACCTTC. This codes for CASSEVRGGYTF.